This is a list of T cell receptor beta chains from one sample in a study of blood T cell repertoires in COVID-19. TCRdb's copy holds only in-frame clones and misses some; the assay was immunoSEQ multiplex PCR. The data hold about 240,000 clones, with roughly nine tenths observed a single time. Sequencing was carried out using peripheral blood. Receptor source: a man in his sixties with acute or convalescent COVID-19. Each CDR3 is given with its conserved first and last residue. D genes are given only for firm matches. A clone size is listed for some rows: how often the clone was seen (once, few, many), or a class if it is expanded.

V gene,D gene,clone size,J gene,CDR3 protein,CDR3 DNA
TRBV5-1,-,-,TRBJ1-5,CASSLVAGGNQPQHF,TGCGCCAGCAGCTTGGTGGCAGGGGGCAATCAGCCCCAGCATTTT
TRBV2,-,-,TRBJ1-4,CASSSNGMAEKLFF,TGTGCCAGCAGTTCTAACGGGATGGCTGAAAAACTGTTTTTT
TRBV12-3/TRBV12-4,-,-,TRBJ2-1,CASSLAGDNEQFF,TGTGCCAGCAGTTTAGCAGGGGACAATGAGCAGTTCTTC
TRBV7-6,-,-,TRBJ2-7,CASSPVPVPTSDNEQYF,TGTGCCAGCAGCCCTGTACCGGTTCCCACTTCGGACAACGAGCAGTACTTC
TRBV11-3,TRBD2,-,TRBJ2-5,CASSLVSGRGVETQYF,TGTGCCAGCAGCTTAGTCAGCGGGAGAGGTGTGGAGACCCAGTACTTC
TRBV7-2,TRBD1,-,TRBJ1-1,CASSPIRGGLEAFF,TGTGCCAGCAGCCCAATCAGAGGGGGCCTAGAAGCTTTCTTT
TRBV13,TRBD1,-,TRBJ2-7,CASSPAMGQDYEQYF,TGTGCCAGCAGCCCTGCAATGGGACAGGACTACGAGCAGTACTTC
TRBV15,TRBD2,many,TRBJ2-1,CATSEGTSGRSNEQFF,TGTGCCACCAGTGAGGGAACTAGCGGGAGGTCTAATGAGCAGTTCTTC
TRBV12-5,-,-,TRBJ1-5,CASGLSLNQPQHF,TGTGCTAGTGGTTTAAGCCTCAATCAGCCCCAGCATTTT
TRBV9,-,-,TRBJ2-7,CASSVALGAPYEQYF,TGTGCCAGCAGCGTAGCTCTGGGGGCCCCCTACGAGCAGTACTTC
TRBV27,-,-,TRBJ2-7,CASSFNGYEQYF,TGTGCCAGCAGTTTCAACGGCTACGAGCAGTACTTC
TRBV30,-,-,TRBJ1-1,CAWSLEGAEAFF,TGTGCCTGGAGTCTGGAAGGAGCTGAAGCTTTCTTT
TRBV9,-,-,TRBJ2-5,CASSGGPGETQYF,TGTGCCAGCAGCGGGGGGCCGGGAGAGACCCAGTACTTC
TRBV29-1,-,-,TRBJ1-3,CSASYHSGNTIYF,TGCAGCGCTAGTTATCACTCTGGAAACACCATATATTTT
TRBV25-1,-,-,TRBJ1-3,CASSAFRGSGNTIYF,TGTGCCAGCAGCGCCTTCCGGGGCTCTGGAAACACCATATATTTT
TRBV14,TRBD2,-,TRBJ2-7,CASSLAPSGPYEQYF,TGTGCCAGCAGCTTGGCACCTAGCGGACCGTACGAGCAGTACTTC
TRBV13,-,once,TRBJ1-1,CASSLSGGGTEAFF,TGTGCCAGCAGCTTAAGCGGGGGCGGAACTGAAGCTTTCTTT
TRBV7-9,-,-,TRBJ1-2,CASSLTGNGYTF,TGTGCCAGCAGCTTAACAGGGAATGGCTACACCTTC
TRBV6-6,-,-,TRBJ2-5,CASSYSRSRETQYF,TGTGCCAGCAGTTACTCGAGGAGTCGGGAGACCCAGTACTTC
TRBV29-1,-,-,TRBJ1-2,CSVDGGYGYTF,TGCAGCGTTGATGGGGGGTATGGCTACACCTTC
TRBV25-1,-,-,TRBJ1-2,CASSGADSYGYTF,TGTGCCAGCAGTGGGGCGGACTCCTATGGCTACACCTTC
TRBV10-3,TRBD2,-,TRBJ2-2,CAISESGGSVTGELFF,TGTGCCATCAGTGAGTCCGGGGGGTCGGTCACCGGGGAGCTGTTTTTT
TRBV3-1/TRBV3-2,-,-,TRBJ2-2,CASRGFGAGELFF,TGTGCCAGCAGAGGGTTCGGGGCCGGGGAGCTGTTTTTT
TRBV15,-,-,TRBJ1-2,CATSVRTAPNYGYTF,TGTGCCACCAGCGTACGGACAGCTCCTAACTATGGCTACACCTTC
TRBV7-3,TRBD2,-,TRBJ2-2,CASSLPGGTGELFF,TGTGCCAGCAGCCTCCCGGGGGGTACCGGGGAGCTGTTTTTT
TRBV6-6,-,-,TRBJ1-1,CASSYMMLEGTEAFF,TGTGCCAGCAGTTACATGATGTTAGAGGGCACTGAAGCTTTCTTT
TRBV12-3/TRBV12-4,-,-,TRBJ1-4,CASSYVQGEKLFF,TGTGCCAGCAGTTACGTGCAGGGGGAAAAACTGTTTTTT
TRBV11-3,TRBD1,once,TRBJ1-1,CASSVGQGGGTEAFF,TGTGCCAGCAGCGTCGGACAGGGGGGAGGAACTGAAGCTTTCTTT
TRBV9,-,-,TRBJ2-7,CASSVLAEANEQYF,TGTGCCAGCAGCGTCTTAGCGGAGGCGAACGAGCAGTACTTC
TRBV7-2,-,-,TRBJ2-3,CASSLVARALRTDTQYF,TGTGCCAGCAGCTTAGTTGCTCGAGCGTTACGCACAGATACGCAGTATTTT
TRBV21-1,-,-,TRBJ1-1,CVSSLGHRGGMNTEAFF,TGTGTCAGCAGCTTGGGGCACAGGGGCGGAATGAACACTGAAGCTTTCTTT
TRBV5-8,-,-,TRBJ1-1,CASSLAGEYTEAFF,TGTGCCAGCAGCTTGGCGGGGGAGTACACTGAAGCTTTCTTT
TRBV7-9,TRBD2,-,TRBJ2-7,CASSLVSGTSSLYEQYF,TGTGCCAGCAGCTTAGTGTCCGGGACTAGTTCCCTCTACGAGCAGTACTTC